Listed below are T cell receptor beta chains from one sample, sequenced in a study of naive and memory T cell subsets. TCRdb reanalysed the UMI-ligation and nested PCR reads using MiXCR and keeps one entry per CDR3 protein. The sample includes some 150,000 distinct CDR3 sequences, approximately 15% of them seen just once. The specimen sequenced was naive CD4+ T cells from blood. The receptors originated from a human donor in good health. CDR3s include the opening cysteine and the closing phenylalanine or tryptophan. D genes are given only for firm matches. The listing skips clone size in some rows; elsewhere it reads once, few, many or a size class.

>few|TRBJ2-4|TRBD2|TRBV14
CASSRVTVRPKAGEAMAKNIQYF
TGTGCCAGCAGCCGAGTAACCGTCCGCCCGAAAGCGGGAGAAGCGATGGCCAAAAACATTCAGTACTTC
>-|TRBJ2-1|-|TRBV4-2
CASSRISGADSAYNEQFF
TGTGCCAGCAGCCGTATCAGTGGGGCCGATAGTGCCTACAATGAGCAGTTCTTC
>-|TRBJ2-6|TRBD2|TRBV10-3
CAISGGREGSGANVLTF
TGTGCCATCAGTGGTGGCAGGGAGGGCTCTGGGGCCAACGTCCTGACTTTC
>few|TRBJ2-1|TRBD2|TRBV7-2
CASRLPGLAGYNEQFF
TGTGCCAGCAGGTTACCGGGACTAGCGGGCTACAATGAGCAGTTCTTC
>-|TRBJ1-5|-|TRBV4-2
CASSQDLQGGNQPQHF
TGTGCCAGCAGCCAAGATCTACAGGGAGGCAATCAGCCCCAGCATTTT
>few|TRBJ2-1|TRBD2|TRBV4-1
CASSPSGRGEQFF
TGCGCCAGCAGCCCTAGCGGGAGAGGTGAGCAGTTCTTC
>few|TRBJ2-5|TRBD2|TRBV12-3/TRBV12-4
CASSLAGATQETQYF
TGTGCCAGCAGTTTGGCGGGAGCGACCCAAGAGACCCAGTACTTC
>once|TRBJ2-5|-|TRBV20-1
CSASSSAETQYF
TGCAGTGCTAGTTCTAGCGCAGAGACCCAGTACTTC
>few|TRBJ1-1|-|TRBV7-2
CASSLGGFGTEAFF
TGTGCCAGCAGCTTAGGAGGGTTCGGGACTGAAGCTTTCTTT
>-|TRBJ2-7|TRBD1|TRBV29-1
CSVEKDRAEEQYF
TGCAGCGTCGAGAAAGACAGGGCGGAGGAGCAGTACTTC
>-|TRBJ2-4|TRBD2|TRBV12-5
CASGPLAGGLFHIQYF
TGTGCTAGTGGTCCGTTAGCGGGAGGGCTGTTCCACATTCAGTACTTC
>few|TRBJ2-3|-|TRBV6-5
CASSYSGTTQYF
TGTGCCAGCAGTTACTCCGGGACTACGCAGTATTTT
>-|TRBJ2-5|TRBD2|TRBV7-9
CASRNPLAGKETQYF
TGTGCCAGCAGAAACCCACTAGCGGGAAAAGAGACCCAGTACTTC